This is a list of T cell receptor beta chains from one sample in a study of coeliac disease. Repertoires were generated with immunoSEQ multiplex PCR, while TCRdb's copy carries only in-frame clones and drops some. There are about 3,000 clones in the sample; 45% to 70% occur only once, and less than 11% lies in the top ten. Sequencing was done on a sample of intraepithelial lymphocytes from the gut. Receptors were obtained from a man aged 45-65 years with active celiac disease. The CDR3 runs from the conserved cysteine through the conserved F or W. The D gene is left open where the match is weak. Clone sizes are given selectively: once, few, many, or a class where the clone is expanded.

CDR3 protein: CASSLAAGWEKLFF; CDR3 DNA: TGCGCCAGCAGCTTGGCCGCGGGTTGGGAAAAACTGTTTTTT; clone size: large; V gene: TRBV5-1; J gene: TRBJ1-4; D gene: .
CDR3 protein: CASSSVGTSGAYEQYF; CDR3 DNA: TGTGCCAGCAGCTCAGTGGGGACTAGCGGGGCCTACGAGCAGTACTTC; clone size: .; V gene: TRBV11-2; J gene: TRBJ2-7; D gene: TRBD2
CDR3 protein: CASSYLQGEKSPFF; CDR3 DNA: TGTGCCAGCAGTTATTTACAGGGGGAAAAATCACCTTTCTTT; clone size: few; V gene: TRBV6-6; J gene: TRBJ1-1; D gene: TRBD1
CDR3 protein: CASSLTLRGNEQFF; CDR3 DNA: TGTGCCAGCAGTTTAACCCTCAGGGGGAATGAGCAGTTCTTC; clone size: .; V gene: TRBV27; J gene: TRBJ2-1; D gene: TRBD1
CDR3 protein: CSARGPGVQYF; CDR3 DNA: TGCAGTGCTAGAGGTCCGGGGGTGCAGTATTTT; clone size: .; V gene: TRBV20-1; J gene: TRBJ2-3; D gene: .
CDR3 protein: CSVVGSSYRSEQFF; CDR3 DNA: TGCAGCGTTGTGGGGTCGTCGTACAGGAGTGAGCAGTTCTTC; clone size: .; V gene: TRBV29-1; J gene: TRBJ2-1; D gene: .
CDR3 protein: CASSQDRSSGSIREQFF; CDR3 DNA: TGCGCCAGCAGCCAAGATAGGAGTAGCGGGAGTATCCGTGAGCAGTTCTTC; clone size: .; V gene: TRBV4-3; J gene: TRBJ2-1; D gene: TRBD2
CDR3 protein: CSVEDRTGGYTGELFF; CDR3 DNA: TGCAGCGTTGAAGATCGGACAGGGGGTTACACCGGGGAGCTGTTTTTT; clone size: .; V gene: TRBV29-1; J gene: TRBJ2-2; D gene: TRBD1
CDR3 protein: CASSVGASGRLSSGANVLTF; CDR3 DNA: TGTGCCAGCAGCGTGGGGGCTAGCGGGAGACTAAGCTCTGGGGCCAACGTCCTGACTTTC; clone size: .; V gene: TRBV9; J gene: TRBJ2-6; D gene: TRBD2
CDR3 protein: CASSFPERTSGSNEQFF; CDR3 DNA: TGTGCCAGCAGCTTCCCCGAGAGGACTAGCGGGAGTAATGAGCAGTTCTTC; clone size: .; V gene: TRBV7-7; J gene: TRBJ2-1; D gene: TRBD2
CDR3 protein: CASSTGTGVEKLFF; CDR3 DNA: TGCGCCAGCTCGACCGGGACAGGGGTGGAAAAACTGTTTTTT; clone size: .; V gene: TRBV5-1; J gene: TRBJ1-4; D gene: TRBD1
CDR3 protein: CASSLGLTGSQETQYF; CDR3 DNA: TGTGCCAGCAGCTTAGGCCTAACCGGGAGTCAAGAGACCCAGTACTTC; clone size: large; V gene: TRBV13; J gene: TRBJ2-5; D gene: .
CDR3 protein: CASSLPPGGGHNEQFF; CDR3 DNA: TGTGCCAGCAGCCTCCCCCCGGGGGGTGGGCACAATGAGCAGTTCTTC; clone size: .; V gene: TRBV9; J gene: TRBJ2-1; D gene: TRBD2
CDR3 protein: CASSPALSQPLHF; CDR3 DNA: TGTGCCAGCTCCCCCGCCCTCTCCCAGCCCCTCCACTTT; clone size: few; V gene: TRBV18; J gene: TRBJ1-6; D gene: .
CDR3 protein: CASSLAGGGQETQYF; CDR3 DNA: TGTGCCAGCAGCTTAGCGGGAGGGGGCCAAGAGACCCAGTACTTC; clone size: few; V gene: TRBV11-2; J gene: TRBJ2-5; D gene: TRBD2
CDR3 protein: CAISELVSSLKNTEAFF; CDR3 DNA: TGTGCCATCAGTGAATTAGTTAGCAGCCTGAAGAACACTGAAGCTTTCTTT; clone size: .; V gene: TRBV10-3; J gene: TRBJ1-1; D gene: .
CDR3 protein: CTSSQDPGTSERTDTQYF; CDR3 DNA: TGCACCAGCAGCCAAGACCCCGGGACTAGCGAGCGCACAGATACGCAGTATTTT; clone size: .; V gene: TRBV1; J gene: TRBJ2-3; D gene: .
CDR3 protein: CASSGRESYGYTF; CDR3 DNA: TGTGCCAGCAGTGGCCGGGAGTCATATGGCTACACCTTC; clone size: .; V gene: TRBV2; J gene: TRBJ1-2; D gene: .
CDR3 protein: CASRPSSGANVLTF; CDR3 DNA: TGTGCCAGCAGGCCTAGCTCTGGGGCCAACGTCCTGACTTTC; clone size: .; V gene: TRBV5-6; J gene: TRBJ2-6; D gene: .
CDR3 protein: CASSQDRRGYHVTAEAFF; CDR3 DNA: TGCGCCAGCAGCCAAGATAGGCGGGGGTATCATGTAACAGCTGAAGCTTTCTTT; clone size: .; V gene: TRBV4-1; J gene: TRBJ1-1; D gene: .
CDR3 protein: CASSSLDSLFNGYTF; CDR3 DNA: TGTGCCAGCAGTTCCCTGGACAGTCTCTTCAATGGCTACACCTTC; clone size: .; V gene: TRBV7-9; J gene: TRBJ1-2; D gene: .
CDR3 protein: CASSGLQGAGNTIYF; CDR3 DNA: TGTGCCAGCAGCGGACTACAGGGGGCTGGAAACACCATATATTTT; clone size: large; V gene: TRBV9; J gene: TRBJ1-3; D gene: TRBD1
CDR3 protein: CASSLFEGGAYGYTF; CDR3 DNA: TGTGCCAGTAGTCTGTTCGAGGGAGGGGCCTATGGCTACACCTTC; clone size: .; V gene: TRBV19; J gene: TRBJ1-2; D gene: .
CDR3 protein: CASSDGTGKNIQYF; CDR3 DNA: TGTGCCAGCAGCGACGGGACAGGGAAAAACATTCAGTACTTC; clone size: few; V gene: TRBV9; J gene: TRBJ2-4; D gene: TRBD1
CDR3 protein: CASSSPGLGIYEQFF; CDR3 DNA: TGTGCCAGCAGTTCTCCGGGACTAGGGATTTATGAGCAGTTCTTC; clone size: large; V gene: TRBV27; J gene: TRBJ2-1; D gene: TRBD2
CDR3 protein: CAREQGERNQPQHF; CDR3 DNA: TGTGCCAGGGAGCAGGGGGAGCGCAATCAGCCCCAGCATTTT; clone size: .; V gene: TRBV21-1; J gene: TRBJ1-5; D gene: .
CDR3 protein: CASSGGTDPNYGYTF; CDR3 DNA: TGTGCCAGCAGTGGCGGGACAGACCCTAACTATGGCTACACCTTC; clone size: few; V gene: TRBV6-5; J gene: TRBJ1-2; D gene: TRBD1
CDR3 protein: CASSPRQAPASGTQYF; CDR3 DNA: TGCGCCAGCAGCCCCCGACAGGCCCCGGCGTCAGGTACGCAGTATTTT; clone size: .; V gene: TRBV4-1; J gene: TRBJ2-3; D gene: .
CDR3 protein: CASSPPGQGDSPLHF; CDR3 DNA: TGTGCCAGCAGTCCTCCGGGACAAGGGGATTCACCCCTCCACTTT; clone size: .; V gene: TRBV6-6; J gene: TRBJ1-6; D gene: .
CDR3 protein: CASSITGGGNEQFF; CDR3 DNA: TGTGCCAGTAGTATAACGGGGGGCGGGAATGAGCAGTTCTTC; clone size: .; V gene: TRBV19; J gene: TRBJ2-1; D gene: .
CDR3 protein: CAWSVGAGTNEKLFF; CDR3 DNA: TGTGCCTGGAGTGTTGGGGCAGGGACTAATGAAAAACTGTTTTTT; clone size: large; V gene: TRBV30; J gene: TRBJ1-4; D gene: .
CDR3 protein: CSVELAGGIKSSYEQYF; CDR3 DNA: TGCAGCGTTGAACTAGCGGGGGGAATTAAAAGCTCCTACGAGCAGTACTTC; clone size: .; V gene: TRBV29-1; J gene: TRBJ2-7; D gene: TRBD2
CDR3 protein: CASSLGDNTYNEQFF; CDR3 DNA: TGTGCCAGCAGCTTGGGGGACAATACCTACAATGAGCAGTTCTTC; clone size: few; V gene: TRBV7-9; J gene: TRBJ2-1; D gene: .
CDR3 protein: CASSYEAGGADTQYF; CDR3 DNA: TGTGCCAGCAGTTACGAGGCAGGGGGCGCAGATACGCAGTATTTT; clone size: .; V gene: TRBV6-5; J gene: TRBJ2-3; D gene: TRBD1
CDR3 protein: CASSIRGNTEAFF; CDR3 DNA: TGTGCCAGTAGTATTCGGGGGAACACTGAAGCTTTCTTT; clone size: .; V gene: TRBV19; J gene: TRBJ1-1; D gene: .
CDR3 protein: CATALADNEQFF; CDR3 DNA: TGTGCCACCGCACTAGCGGACAATGAGCAGTTCTTC; clone size: .; V gene: TRBV10-3; J gene: TRBJ2-1; D gene: TRBD2
CDR3 protein: CASSINNEQFF; CDR3 DNA: TGTGCCAGTAGTATTAACAATGAGCAGTTCTTC; clone size: .; V gene: TRBV19; J gene: TRBJ2-1; D gene: .
CDR3 protein: CASSPKTGTYEQYF; CDR3 DNA: TGCGCCAGCAGCCCAAAGACAGGAACCTACGAGCAGTACTTC; clone size: .; V gene: TRBV5-1; J gene: TRBJ2-7; D gene: .
CDR3 protein: CASSYFLGGSYNEQFF; CDR3 DNA: TGTGCCAGCAGTTACTTTCTAGGGGGCTCCTACAATGAGCAGTTCTTC; clone size: few; V gene: TRBV6-9; J gene: TRBJ2-1; D gene: .
CDR3 protein: CASSQDWGGAADGYTF; CDR3 DNA: TGCGCCAGCAGCCAAGATTGGGGGGGCGCGGCCGATGGCTACACCTTC; clone size: once; V gene: TRBV4-3; J gene: TRBJ1-2; D gene: .
CDR3 protein: CASRSDSTDTQYF; CDR3 DNA: TGTGCCAGCAGAAGCGACAGCACAGATACGCAGTATTTT; clone size: few; V gene: TRBV11-3; J gene: TRBJ2-3; D gene: .
CDR3 protein: CASSHLPGGPGTQYF; CDR3 DNA: TGTGCCAGCAGCCATCTCCCGGGGGGGCCTGGGACCCAGTACTTC; clone size: .; V gene: TRBV14; J gene: TRBJ2-5; D gene: TRBD2
CDR3 protein: CASSDSGRPLANYGYTF; CDR3 DNA: TGTGCCAGCAGTGACTCTGGCAGGCCACTAGCTAACTATGGCTACACCTTC; clone size: .; V gene: TRBV6-4; J gene: TRBJ1-2; D gene: .
CDR3 protein: CSVWTSGGPGSEQFF; CDR3 DNA: TGCAGCGTATGGACTAGCGGGGGGCCGGGTTCTGAGCAGTTCTTC; clone size: .; V gene: TRBV29-1; J gene: TRBJ2-1; D gene: TRBD2
CDR3 protein: CASSLASGQETQYF; CDR3 DNA: TGCGCCAGCAGCCTAGCTAGCGGTCAAGAGACCCAGTACTTC; clone size: few; V gene: TRBV4-1; J gene: TRBJ2-5; D gene: TRBD2
CDR3 protein: CASSLAQGETGANVLTF; CDR3 DNA: TGTGCCAGCAGCTTAGCCCAAGGGGAAACTGGGGCCAACGTCCTGACTTTC; clone size: once; V gene: TRBV13; J gene: TRBJ2-6; D gene: .
CDR3 protein: CASSHYASNEQFF; CDR3 DNA: TGTGCCAGCAGCCACTATGCTTCCAATGAGCAGTTCTTC; clone size: .; V gene: TRBV11-2; J gene: TRBJ2-1; D gene: .
CDR3 protein: CASSLRTGGETQYF; CDR3 DNA: TGTGCCAGCAGCTTAAGGACAGGGGGGGAGACCCAGTACTTC; clone size: .; V gene: TRBV13; J gene: TRBJ2-5; D gene: TRBD1